The 22 T cell receptor beta chains below were found in one sample sequenced in a study of T-cell memory formation after mild COVID-19. Via MiXCR, TCRdb re-called the 5' RACE reads, giving one row per CDR3 protein. This repertoire shows about 49,000 distinct CDR3 sequences, about 7.3% found once; its top ten account for more than 1.2%. Source material: PBMCs or a T cell subset sorted from them (not recorded which). Receptors originate from a man aged 18 to 35 who had mild COVID-19 (a few samples of this study predate the infection). Cell type and time point are not known.

In this sample, this clonotype turned up many times. CDR3 protein: CSATPPGTDTQYF. The CDR3 region has the DNA TGCAGTGCCACGCCGCCGGGGACAGATACGCAGTATTTT. This chain joins TRBV20-1 and TRBJ2-3; D may be TRBD2 (5 bases). The CDR3 sequence is 13 residues long. From germline, CDR1 is DFQATT and CDR2 SNEGSKA (reference sequence). Trimming shortened V by 6 bases and J by 3 bases, and 13 bases separated the two germline ends.

This clonotype came up a few times. The chain is built from TRBV7-3 and TRBJ2-5; 16 bases line up with TRBD2. The CDR3 is 16 amino acids. V was clipped by 2 bases and J by 5 bases; unmatched bases: 2. Looked up from germline, CDR1 is SGHTA and CDR2 is FQGTGA. The CDR3 DNA sequence: TGTGCCAGCAGCTTAGGGACTAGCGGGGGGGCTGAGACCCAGTACTTC. This gives the protein CASSLGTSGGAETQYF.

In its sample, this clonotype was seen many times. This chain links TRBV3-1 with TRBJ1-1; D call uncertain. Germline V lookup: CDR1 LGHDT, CDR2 YNNKEL (reference sequence). Trimming removed 2 bases at V and 5 bases at J, with 3 bases between. The CDR3 contains 11 residues. This CDR3 reads CASSQRTEAFF. Here the CDR3 DNA reads TGTGCCAGCAGCCAAAGGACTGAAGCTTTCTTT.

Ten or more counts support this clonotype. The chain is built from TRBV7-2 and TRBJ1-2, with 7 positions matching TRBD1. Per germline, CDR1 SGHTA and CDR2 FQGNSA. The CDR3 covers 14 residues. The V gene end was trimmed by 5 bases and the J gene end by 4 bases; junction bases not matched to a gene: 7. In DNA, the CDR3 is TGTGCCAGCAGCCTAACCGGGACAGCCTATGGCTACACCTTC. Its protein product is CASSLTGTAYGYTF.

V is TRBV4-3 and J is TRBJ2-1; 7 bases map to TRBD1. V lost 1 base to trimming and J lost 9 bases; unmatched junction nucleotides: 6. Germline values: CDR1 LGHNA, CDR2 YSLEER. The CDR3 is 14 residues long. Written as DNA, the CDR3 is TGCGCCAGCAGCCAAGTACAGGGGAGTGGTGAGCAGTTCTTC. Protein product: CASSQVQGSGEQFF.

The V gene is TRBV5-6, the J gene TRBJ1-5; D unresolved. Germline lookup yields CDR1 SGHDT and CDR2 YYEEEE. This CDR3 contains 17 residues. The V end was cut by 3 bases, the J end by 0 bases, with 16 bases between. The CDR3 region is CASSSTRGLNSNQPQHF. CDR3 sequence (DNA): TGTGCCAGCAGCTCAACTCGGGGTCTAAATAGCAATCAGCCCCAGCATTTT.

This clonotype has a handful of counts. CDR3 residues: CASRRDRKQFF. For the CDR3, the DNA is TGTGCCAGCAGAAGGGACAGAAAGCAGTTCTTC. The gene calls are TRBV12-3 or TRBV12-4 and TRBJ2-1, with 7 bases fitting TRBD1. Trimming removed 6 bases from V and 11 bases from J; junction bases left unmatched: 4. This CDR3 contains 11 residues.

This clonotype occurred many times. This sequence joins TRBV12-3 or TRBV12-4 and TRBJ1-2; no clear D. This CDR3 region has 13 residues. Trimming shortened V by 7 bases and J by 5 bases, and 14 bases separated the two germline ends. The CDR3: CASKADWLYGYTF. In DNA, the CDR3 is TGTGCCAGCAAAGCAGACTGGTTGTATGGCTACACCTTC.

This sequence joins TRBV5-1 and TRBJ2-7, with 12 bases aligning to TRBD1. The CDR3 has 14 amino acids. The ends lost 4 bases at V and 5 bases at J; junction bases unmatched: 4. Germline loops: CDR1 SGHRS, CDR2 YFSETQ. CDR3 sequence reads: CASSPGTGGDEQYF. The DNA for the CDR3 is TGCGCCAGCAGCCCTGGGACAGGGGGCGACGAGCAGTACTTC.

The chain combines TRBV6-5 with TRBJ1-2; TRBD1 matches 7 bases. V gave up 5 bases and J gave up 7 bases; unmatched junction bases: 1. This CDR3 region has 11 residues. Germline V CDR1 and CDR2: MNHEY, SVGAGI. DNA for the CDR3: TGTGCCAGCAGTCACAGGGGTGGCTACACCTTC. This encodes CASSHRGGYTF.

The chain links TRBV5-1 to TRBJ1-6; the D is unclear. This CDR3 is built from 15 residues. The V end lost 1 base, the J end lost 7 bases, and 12 bases lay between the germline ends. Per the germline V gene, CDR1 is SGHRS and CDR2 is YFSETQ. CDR3 sequence reads: CASSLSGGQNSPLHF. As DNA, the CDR3 is TGCGCCAGCAGCTTGAGTGGCGGGCAAAATTCACCCCTCCACTTT.

This chain connects TRBV9 to TRBJ2-2; D call uncertain. Trimming shortened V by 4 bases and J by 0 bases, and 7 bases separated the two germline ends. CDR1 is SGDLS, CDR2 YYNGEE, per germline. The CDR3 covers 14 residues. The CDR3 region has the DNA TGTGCCAGCAGCCTGGCCCCGAACACCGGGGAGCTGTTTTTT. Translation gives CASSLAPNTGELFF.

The V and J genes are TRBV7-2 and TRBJ2-7; 11 positions match TRBD1. CDR1 SGHTA and CDR2 FQGNSA come from the germline V gene. J gave up 2 bases and V 4 bases, and 10 bases lay outside the gene matches. The CDR3 extends over 17 amino acids. The CDR3 DNA sequence: TGTGCCAGCAGCTATGGTGGTGTGGGACAGGGGGCCTACGAGCAGTACTTC. Protein sequence: CASSYGGVGQGAYEQYF.

The gene calls are TRBV29-1 and TRBJ2-3; no firm D call. The CDR3 length is 10 residues. Germline V gene data show CDR1 as SQVTM and CDR2 as ANQGSEA. V lost 4 bases and J lost 6, with 5 bases in between. The CDR3 DNA reads TGCAGCGTTGGTGGGGATACGCAGTATTTT. It translates to CSVGGDTQYF.

The V call is TRBV4-3, the J call TRBJ2-1, with 7 bases matching TRBD1. Germline assignment: CDR1 LGHNA and CDR2 YSLEER. There are 16 residues in the CDR3. V lost 5 bases, J lost 0 bases, and 7 bases stayed unmatched. The CDR3 sequence is CASSVQGKSSYNEQFF. The CDR3 DNA reads as TGCGCCAGCAGCGTACAGGGGAAGAGCTCCTACAATGAGCAGTTCTTC.

For the CDR3, the DNA is TGCGCCAGCAGCTGGGGGCAACCGGGCTCTGGGGCCAACGTCCTGACTTTC. Translated: CASSWGQPGSGANVLTF. The chain joins TRBV5-1 to TRBJ2-6; tentative D call: TRBD1 (6 bases). Trimming shortened V by 3 bases and J by 0 bases, and 13 bases separated the two germline ends. Germline V gene sequence: CDR1 SGHRS, CDR2 YFSETQ. The CDR3 covers 17 residues.

This clonotype was counted a few times. The rearrangement uses TRBV20-1 and TRBJ2-3; D not resolved. V was shortened by 0 bases and J by 4 bases, with 14 bases between the two germline ends. In germline, CDR1 is DFQATT, CDR2 SNEGSKA (reference sequence). The CDR3 length is 15 residues. The CDR3 DNA reads as TGCAGTGCTAGAGATCGGCTAGTGGGGTCAGATACGCAGTATTTT. Translated, it gives CSARDRLVGSDTQYF.

The sample holds many counts of this clonotype. The chain is built from TRBV10-3 and TRBJ2-5, with unresolved D. The CDR3 contains 12 residues. V shed 5 bases and J shed 1 base, with 5 bases lying between them. Germline V gene data show CDR1 as ENHRY and CDR2 as SYGVKD. CDR3: CAISLLQETQYF. The CDR3 nucleotides read TGTGCCATCAGTCTTCTCCAAGAGACCCAGTACTTC.

V and J are TRBV27 and TRBJ1-5; no clear D gene. The CDR3 is 13 residues long. The V gene lost 4 bases and the J gene lost 3 bases, with 7 bases spanning the gap. CDR1 and CDR2 (germline): MNHEY, SMNVEV (reference sequence). The CDR3 loop is CASSSEYNQPQHF. The CDR3 nucleotides read TGTGCCAGCAGTTCAGAGTACAATCAGCCCCAGCATTTT.

V is TRBV7-2 and J is TRBJ2-3, with D uncertain. The CDR3 loop spans 12 amino acids. From germline, CDR1 is SGHTA and CDR2 FQGNSA. Between the trimmed V and J ends, which lost 5 bases and 2 bases, there was a span of 5 bases. The chain's CDR3 is CASSAYTDTQYF. In nucleotides, the CDR3 is TGTGCCAGCAGCGCCTACACAGATACGCAGTATTTT.

This clonotype has a count of ten or more. This chain joins TRBV2 and TRBJ2-2; perhaps TRBD1 as D (5 bases). CDR1 and CDR2 (germline): SNHLY, FYNNEI. Trimming shortened V by 6 bases and J by 3 bases, and 11 bases separated the two germline ends. The CDR3 has 14 amino acids. The CDR3: CASREQAYTGELFF. CDR3 bases: TGTGCCAGCAGGGAACAGGCATACACCGGGGAGCTGTTTTTT.

The J gene is TRBJ2-3, the V gene TRBV7-3, with a weak D call TRBD1 (5 bases). V shed 5 bases and J shed 8 bases, with 11 bases lying between them. The germline V gene has CDR1 SGHTA and CDR2 FQGTGA. The CDR3 has 12 amino acids. As DNA, the CDR3 is TGTGCCAGCAGCCCGAACCAGGGTACGCAGTATTTT. Translation gives CASSPNQGTQYF.